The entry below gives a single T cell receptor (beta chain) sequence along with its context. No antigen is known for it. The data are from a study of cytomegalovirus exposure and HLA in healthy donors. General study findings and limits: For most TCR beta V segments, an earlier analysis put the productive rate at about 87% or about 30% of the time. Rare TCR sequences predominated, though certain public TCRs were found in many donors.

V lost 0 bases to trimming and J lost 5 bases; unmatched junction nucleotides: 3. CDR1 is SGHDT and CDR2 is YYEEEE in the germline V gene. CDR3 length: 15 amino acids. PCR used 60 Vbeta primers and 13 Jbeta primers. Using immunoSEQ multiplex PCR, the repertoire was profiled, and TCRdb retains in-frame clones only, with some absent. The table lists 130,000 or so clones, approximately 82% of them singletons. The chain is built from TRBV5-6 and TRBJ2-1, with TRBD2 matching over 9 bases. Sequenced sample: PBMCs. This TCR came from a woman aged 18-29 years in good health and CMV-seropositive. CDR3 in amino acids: CASSLGLADHNEQFF. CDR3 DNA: TGTGCCAGCAGCTTGGGACTAGCGGATCACAATGAGCAGTTCTTC.